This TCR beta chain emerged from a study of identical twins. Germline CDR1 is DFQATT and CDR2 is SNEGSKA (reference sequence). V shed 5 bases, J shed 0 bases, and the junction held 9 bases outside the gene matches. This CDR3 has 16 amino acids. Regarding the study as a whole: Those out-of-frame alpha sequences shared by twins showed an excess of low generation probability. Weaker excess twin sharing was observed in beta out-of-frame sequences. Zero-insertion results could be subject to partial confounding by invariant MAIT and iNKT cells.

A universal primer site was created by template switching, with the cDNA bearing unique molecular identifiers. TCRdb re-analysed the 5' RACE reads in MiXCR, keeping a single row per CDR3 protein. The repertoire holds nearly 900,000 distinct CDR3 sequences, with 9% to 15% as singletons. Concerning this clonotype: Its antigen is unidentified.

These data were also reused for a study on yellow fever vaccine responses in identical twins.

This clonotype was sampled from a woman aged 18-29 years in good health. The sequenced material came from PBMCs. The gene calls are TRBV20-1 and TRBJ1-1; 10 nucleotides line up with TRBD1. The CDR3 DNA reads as TGCAGTGCTCCCTCTTGGGGGACAGGGGTGAACACTGAAGCTTTCTTT. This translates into CSAPSWGTGVNTEAFF.